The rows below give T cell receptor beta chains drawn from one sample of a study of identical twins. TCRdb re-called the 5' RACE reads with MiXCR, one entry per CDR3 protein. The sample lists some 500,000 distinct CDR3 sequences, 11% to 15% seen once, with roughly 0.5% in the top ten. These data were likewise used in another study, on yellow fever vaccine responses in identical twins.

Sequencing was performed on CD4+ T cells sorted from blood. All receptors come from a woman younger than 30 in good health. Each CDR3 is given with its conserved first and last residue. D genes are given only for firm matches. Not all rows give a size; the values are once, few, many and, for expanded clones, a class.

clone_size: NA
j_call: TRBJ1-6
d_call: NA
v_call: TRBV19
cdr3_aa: CASREPGAYSPLHF
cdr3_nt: TGTGCCAGCCGAGAGCCAGGGGCGTATTCACCCCTCCACTTT

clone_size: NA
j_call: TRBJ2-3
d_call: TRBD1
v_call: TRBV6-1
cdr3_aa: CASSRQGMDPTDTQYF
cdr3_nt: TGTGCCAGCAGTAGACAGGGGATGGATCCCACAGATACGCAGTATTTT

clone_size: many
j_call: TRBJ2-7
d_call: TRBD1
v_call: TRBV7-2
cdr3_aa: CASSFTGVEQYF
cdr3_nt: TGTGCCAGCAGCTTTACAGGGGTCGAGCAGTACTTC

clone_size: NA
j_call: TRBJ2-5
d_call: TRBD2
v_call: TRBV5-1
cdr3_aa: CASSLRLAGVETQYF
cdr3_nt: TGCGCCAGCAGCTTGCGACTAGCGGGGGTGGAGACCCAGTACTTC

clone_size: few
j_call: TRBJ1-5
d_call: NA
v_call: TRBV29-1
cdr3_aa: CSVVIPVVPGQPQHF
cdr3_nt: TGCAGCGTCGTGATTCCGGTGGTGCCGGGGCAGCCCCAGCATTTT

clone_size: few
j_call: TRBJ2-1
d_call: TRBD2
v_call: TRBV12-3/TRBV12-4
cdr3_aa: CASSLGGGLHKTYNEQFF
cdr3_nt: TGTGCCAGCAGTTTGGGCGGGGGGCTTCATAAAACCTACAATGAGCAGTTCTTC

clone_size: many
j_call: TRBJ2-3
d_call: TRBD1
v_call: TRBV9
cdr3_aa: CASSVVGQGASDTQYF
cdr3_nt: TGTGCCAGCAGCGTAGTCGGACAGGGGGCTTCGGATACGCAGTATTTT

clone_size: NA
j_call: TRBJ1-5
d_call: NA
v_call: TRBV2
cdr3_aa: CASSEALRTFYSNQPQHF
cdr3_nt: TGTGCCAGCAGTGAAGCGCTTCGGACATTTTATAGCAATCAGCCCCAGCATTTT

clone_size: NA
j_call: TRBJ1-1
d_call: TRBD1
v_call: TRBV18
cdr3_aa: CASSPNPTGINTEAFF
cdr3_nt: TGTGCCAGCTCACCGAACCCGACAGGGATAAACACTGAAGCTTTCTTT

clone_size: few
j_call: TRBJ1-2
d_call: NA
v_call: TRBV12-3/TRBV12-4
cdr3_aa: CASSLIGRPTF
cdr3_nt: TGTGCCAGCAGTTTGATAGGGCGACCCACCTTC

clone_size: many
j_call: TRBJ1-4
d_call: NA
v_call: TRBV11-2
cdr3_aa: CASSPAGRQNEKLFF
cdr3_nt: TGTGCCAGCAGCCCGGCCGGCAGGCAGAATGAAAAACTGTTTTTT

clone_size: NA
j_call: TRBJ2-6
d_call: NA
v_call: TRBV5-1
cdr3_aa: CASSSGPSSGANVLTF
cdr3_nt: TGCGCCAGCAGTAGTGGCCCGAGCTCTGGGGCCAACGTCCTGACTTTC

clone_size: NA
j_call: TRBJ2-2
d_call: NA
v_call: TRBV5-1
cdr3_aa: CASSSGPLGVRELFF
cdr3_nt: TGCGCCAGCAGCTCCGGACCCCTGGGAGTGAGGGAGCTGTTTTTT

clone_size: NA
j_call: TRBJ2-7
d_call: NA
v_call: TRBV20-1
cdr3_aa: CSPQSSGASYEQYF
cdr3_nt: TGCAGTCCCCAGTCAAGCGGAGCTTCCTACGAGCAGTACTTC

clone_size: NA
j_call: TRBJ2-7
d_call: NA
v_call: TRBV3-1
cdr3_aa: CASSRDNTREQYF
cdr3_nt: TGTGCCAGCAGCCGGGACAACACAAGGGAGCAGTACTTC

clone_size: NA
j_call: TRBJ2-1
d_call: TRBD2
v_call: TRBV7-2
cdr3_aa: CASSYGGSGLNEQFF
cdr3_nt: TGTGCCAGCAGCTACGGCGGGAGTGGTTTGAATGAGCAGTTCTTC

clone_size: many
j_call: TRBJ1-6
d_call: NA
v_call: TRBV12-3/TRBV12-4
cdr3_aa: CASSLRQSNSPLHF
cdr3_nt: TGTGCCAGCAGTTTAAGACAGTCTAATTCACCCCTCCACTTT

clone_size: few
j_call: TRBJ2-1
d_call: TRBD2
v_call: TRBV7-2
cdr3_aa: CASSRLAGGFDEQFF
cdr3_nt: TGTGCCAGCAGCAGACTAGCGGGGGGTTTTGATGAGCAGTTCTTC

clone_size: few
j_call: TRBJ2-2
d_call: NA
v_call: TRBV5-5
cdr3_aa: CASSPRQENTGELFF
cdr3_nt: TGTGCCAGCAGCCCTAGACAGGAAAACACCGGGGAGCTGTTTTTT

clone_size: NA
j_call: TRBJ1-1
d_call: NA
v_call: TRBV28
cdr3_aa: CASTPKGVDTEAFF
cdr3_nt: TGTGCCAGCACCCCGAAGGGAGTGGACACTGAAGCTTTCTTT

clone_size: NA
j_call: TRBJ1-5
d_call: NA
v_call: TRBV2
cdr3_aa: CASSDRAQPQHF
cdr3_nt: TGTGCCAGCAGTGACAGGGCCCAGCCCCAGCATTTT

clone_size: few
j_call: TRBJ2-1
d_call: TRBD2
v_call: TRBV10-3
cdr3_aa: CASQTSGSYNEQFF
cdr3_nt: TGTGCCTCACAGACTAGCGGATCTTACAATGAGCAGTTCTTC

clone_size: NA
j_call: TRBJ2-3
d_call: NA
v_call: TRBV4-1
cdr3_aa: CASSQDVSAWGDTQYF
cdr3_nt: TGCGCCAGCAGCCAAGATGTTTCTGCCTGGGGAGATACGCAGTATTTT

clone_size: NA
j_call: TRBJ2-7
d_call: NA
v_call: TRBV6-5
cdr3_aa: CASSYHEVSYEQYF
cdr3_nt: TGTGCCAGCAGTTACCACGAGGTGTCCTACGAGCAGTACTTC

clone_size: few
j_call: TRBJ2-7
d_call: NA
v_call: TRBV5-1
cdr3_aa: CASSPDRESNYEQYF
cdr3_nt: TGCGCCAGCAGCCCAGACCGGGAGTCGAACTACGAGCAGTACTTC

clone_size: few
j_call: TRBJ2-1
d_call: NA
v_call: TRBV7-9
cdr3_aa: CASSFDPLSSEYNEQFF
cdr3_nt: TGTGCCAGCAGCTTTGACCCCTTGTCATCCGAATACAATGAGCAGTTCTTC

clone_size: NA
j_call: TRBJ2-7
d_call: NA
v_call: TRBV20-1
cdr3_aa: CSARDTTTQYEQYF
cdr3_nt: TGCAGTGCTAGAGATACAACGACTCAGTACGAGCAGTACTTC

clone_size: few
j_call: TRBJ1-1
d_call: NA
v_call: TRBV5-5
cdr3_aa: CASSLELMGEAFF
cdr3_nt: TGTGCCAGCAGCTTGGAGCTGATGGGGGAAGCTTTCTTT

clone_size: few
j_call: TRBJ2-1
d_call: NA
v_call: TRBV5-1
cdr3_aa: CASSSDLGNEQFF
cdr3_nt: TGCGCCAGCAGCTCGGATCTGGGTAATGAGCAGTTCTTC